The sequence of this T cell receptor beta chain was determined in a study of CD8 T cells in Susac syndrome. With regard to this clonotype: At one boundary the junction diverges from the germline segment, which might be a read error.

With random hexamers, reverse transcription was performed on about 0.5 to 1 ug of RNA. TCRdb itself ran the immunoSEQ multiplex PCR reads through MiXCR, one entry per CDR3 protein. The sample yields around 200,000 distinct CDR3 sequences, roughly 90% seen once. The sequence was obtained from a human donor with multiple sclerosis. Sequencing used CD8+ T cells from PBMCs.

The CDR3 reads CSAETADTNEKLFF. CDR3 bases: TGCAGCGCTGAAACGGCAGACACTAATGAAAAACTGTTTTTT. The chain is built from TRBV29-1 and TRBJ1-4; D remains ambiguous. CDR1 is SQVTM and CDR2 is ANQGSEA in the germline V gene. The CDR3 sequence is 14 residues long.